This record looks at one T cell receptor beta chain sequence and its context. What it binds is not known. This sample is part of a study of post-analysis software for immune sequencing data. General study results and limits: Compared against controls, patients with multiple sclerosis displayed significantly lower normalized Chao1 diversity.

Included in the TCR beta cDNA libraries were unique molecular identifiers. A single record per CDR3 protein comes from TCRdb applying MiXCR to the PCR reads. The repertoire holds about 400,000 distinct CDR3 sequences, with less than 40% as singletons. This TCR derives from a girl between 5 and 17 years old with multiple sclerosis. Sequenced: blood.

CDR3 DNA sequence: TGTGCCAGCAGCCAAGGCGGACAGGTTAACACTGAAGCTTTCTTT. The encoded protein is CASSQGGQVNTEAFF. The chain employs TRBV3-1 and TRBJ1-1; TRBD1 aligns across 7 bases. The length of the CDR3 is 15 residues. Germline-derived CDR1 and CDR2 are LGHDT and YNNKEL (reference sequence). Losses at the gene ends were 1 base for V and 2 bases for J; bases not matched to a gene: 4. The full variable domain, completed using reference TRBV3-1 and TRBJ1-1, is DTAVSQTPKYLVTQMGNDKSIKCEQNLGHDTMYWYKQDSKKFLKIMFSYNNKELIINETVPNRFSPKSPDKAHLNLHINSLELGDSAVYFCASSQGGQVNTEAFFGQGTRLTVV.